The rows below give T cell receptor beta chains drawn from one sample of a study of shared clonotypes between healthy human individuals. The protocol was immunoSEQ multiplex PCR, while the TCRdb copy is restricted to in-frame clones and leaves out a portion. The table shows some 1.4 million clones, with 95% to 97% occurring only once. Sequenced input: naive CD4+ T cells sorted from blood. The origin of the receptors is a man aged 25-45 years in good health. Each CDR3 is given with its conserved first and last residue. The order of the fields is V gene, D gene, J gene, clone size, CDR3 DNA, CDR3 protein. A D gene is named only where the DNA matches it firmly. A row's size may be missing; if present it is once, few, many or a size class.

v_call: TRBV29-1; d_call: .; j_call: TRBJ2-3; clone_size: .; cdr3_nt: TGCAGCGTTGCGGTCACAGATACGCAGTATTTT; cdr3_aa: CSVAVTDTQYF
v_call: TRBV5-1; d_call: TRBD2; j_call: TRBJ2-3; clone_size: .; cdr3_nt: TGCGCCACAAGTGGCCTAGCGGATCCTCTCGATACGCAGTATTTT; cdr3_aa: CATSGLADPLDTQYF
v_call: TRBV4-1; d_call: TRBD1; j_call: TRBJ1-2; clone_size: .; cdr3_nt: TGCGCCAGCAGCCAAGCACAGGGGCACTATGGCTACACCTTC; cdr3_aa: CASSQAQGHYGYTF
v_call: TRBV10-3; d_call: .; j_call: TRBJ2-5; clone_size: once; cdr3_nt: TGTGCCACCATAAGGGAGCGAGGAGGGAAGACCCAGTACTTC; cdr3_aa: CATIRERGGKTQYF
v_call: TRBV11-3; d_call: TRBD1; j_call: TRBJ2-3; clone_size: .; cdr3_nt: TGTGCCAGCAGTACAGGGGGCACGTCCGATACGCAGTATTTT; cdr3_aa: CASSTGGTSDTQYF
v_call: TRBV18; d_call: TRBD2; j_call: TRBJ2-7; clone_size: .; cdr3_nt: TGTGCCAGCTCACCAGGCGGGAGGGCCGCCGAGCAGTACTTC; cdr3_aa: CASSPGGRAAEQYF
v_call: TRBV19; d_call: TRBD1; j_call: TRBJ1-2; clone_size: few; cdr3_nt: TGTGCCAGTACCCCACAGGGGGTGGTCGATGGCTACACCTTC; cdr3_aa: CASTPQGVVDGYTF
v_call: TRBV11-2; d_call: .; j_call: TRBJ2-3; clone_size: once; cdr3_nt: TGTGCCAGCAGCTTAGATTATACTGCAGATACGCAGTATTTT; cdr3_aa: CASSLDYTADTQYF
v_call: TRBV7-8; d_call: TRBD1; j_call: TRBJ2-7; clone_size: .; cdr3_nt: TGTGCCAGCAGCGTGTCCGGGACAGGGCCAACCTACGAGCAGTACTTC; cdr3_aa: CASSVSGTGPTYEQYF
v_call: TRBV27; d_call: .; j_call: TRBJ1-1; clone_size: .; cdr3_nt: TGTGCCAGTAGGACAGTAGACACTGAAGCTTTCTTT; cdr3_aa: CASRTVDTEAFF
v_call: TRBV27; d_call: TRBD2; j_call: TRBJ2-7; clone_size: .; cdr3_nt: TGTGCCAGCAGTTTCAAGGTCGGGCTAGCGGGAGGAACCTACGAGCAGTACTTC; cdr3_aa: CASSFKVGLAGGTYEQYF
v_call: TRBV10-1; d_call: TRBD2; j_call: TRBJ2-1; clone_size: .; cdr3_nt: TGCGCCAGCAGCGGCCGCGGACTAGCCGACGATGAGCAGTTCTTC; cdr3_aa: CASSGRGLADDEQFF
v_call: TRBV7-3; d_call: .; j_call: TRBJ2-3; clone_size: .; cdr3_nt: TGTGCCAGCAGCCTGCTGAGGGTTGCAGATACGCAGTATTTT; cdr3_aa: CASSLLRVADTQYF
v_call: TRBV5-4; d_call: .; j_call: TRBJ2-3; clone_size: .; cdr3_nt: TGTGCCAGCAGCTTCAGTAGGAGCGGAAGCACAGATACGCAGTATTTT; cdr3_aa: CASSFSRSGSTDTQYF
v_call: TRBV15; d_call: TRBD2; j_call: TRBJ2-3; clone_size: .; cdr3_nt: TGTGCCACCAGCCCCCGACTAGCTGCAGTTTTGGATACGCAGTATTTT; cdr3_aa: CATSPRLAAVLDTQYF
v_call: TRBV28; d_call: .; j_call: TRBJ2-3; clone_size: .; cdr3_nt: TGTGCCAGCACGACTGCACGTTCGGGCACGCAGTATTTT; cdr3_aa: CASTTARSGTQYF
v_call: TRBV7-9; d_call: .; j_call: TRBJ2-5; clone_size: .; cdr3_nt: TGTGCCAGCAGCTCCACCGGGGGTCGGGAGACCCAGTACTTC; cdr3_aa: CASSSTGGRETQYF
v_call: TRBV7-6; d_call: TRBD2; j_call: TRBJ2-5; clone_size: .; cdr3_nt: TGTGCCAGCAGCCCACTAGCGTGGGAAGAGACCCAGTACTTC; cdr3_aa: CASSPLAWEETQYF
v_call: TRBV5-1; d_call: TRBD2; j_call: TRBJ2-1; clone_size: .; cdr3_nt: TGCGCCAGCAGCATAATTAGCGGGAGCTCCTACAATGAGCAGTTCTTC; cdr3_aa: CASSIISGSSYNEQFF
v_call: TRBV29-1; d_call: .; j_call: TRBJ2-5; clone_size: .; cdr3_nt: TGCAGCGTTGAAACATATGTTTGGGAGACCCAGTACTTC; cdr3_aa: CSVETYVWETQYF
v_call: TRBV18; d_call: TRBD2; j_call: TRBJ2-1; clone_size: .; cdr3_nt: TGTGCCAGCTCACCAAAGGGTGCGCCCGGGACTAGCGGCTACAATGAGCAGTTCTTC; cdr3_aa: CASSPKGAPGTSGYNEQFF
v_call: TRBV28; d_call: .; j_call: TRBJ2-5; clone_size: .; cdr3_nt: TGTGCCAGCAGTGGCGGGAATACACGGGAGACCCAGTACTTC; cdr3_aa: CASSGGNTRETQYF
v_call: TRBV15; d_call: TRBD1; j_call: TRBJ1-2; clone_size: .; cdr3_nt: TGTGCCACCAGCAGGGGACAGGTCCGACCGTATGGCTACACCTTC; cdr3_aa: CATSRGQVRPYGYTF
v_call: TRBV9; d_call: TRBD1; j_call: TRBJ2-7; clone_size: .; cdr3_nt: TGTGCCAGCAGCGTCTCCGGGACAGGGGGCCCCTACGAGCAGTACTTC; cdr3_aa: CASSVSGTGGPYEQYF
v_call: TRBV9; d_call: TRBD2; j_call: TRBJ2-1; clone_size: .; cdr3_nt: TGTGCCAGCAGCGTAGTCCCCTTACTAGCGGGAGGGAGCAATGAGCAGTTCTTC; cdr3_aa: CASSVVPLLAGGSNEQFF
v_call: TRBV7-8; d_call: .; j_call: TRBJ2-7; clone_size: .; cdr3_nt: TGTGCCAGCACCCGTGAGGGATTTCCCCGTGGCGAGCAGTACTTC; cdr3_aa: CASTREGFPRGEQYF
v_call: TRBV18; d_call: TRBD1; j_call: TRBJ2-4; clone_size: .; cdr3_nt: TGTGCCAGCTCACCACCGAACAGGGGGAAAAACATTCAGTACTTC; cdr3_aa: CASSPPNRGKNIQYF
v_call: TRBV29-1; d_call: TRBD2; j_call: TRBJ2-3; clone_size: .; cdr3_nt: TGCAGCGTTGAATGGAGTAGCGGGGGGGCAACAGATACGCAGTATTTT; cdr3_aa: CSVEWSSGGATDTQYF
v_call: TRBV7-2; d_call: TRBD2; j_call: TRBJ2-5; clone_size: .; cdr3_nt: TGTGCCAGCAGCTTAGTTACTAGCGGGACCCAGTACTTC; cdr3_aa: CASSLVTSGTQYF
v_call: TRBV28; d_call: .; j_call: TRBJ2-7; clone_size: once; cdr3_nt: TGTGCCAGCAGTTCCGAATACGAGCAGTACTTC; cdr3_aa: CASSSEYEQYF
v_call: TRBV18; d_call: .; j_call: TRBJ2-1; clone_size: .; cdr3_nt: TGTGCCAGCTCACGAGGGACTTCCTACAATGAGCAGTTCTTC; cdr3_aa: CASSRGTSYNEQFF
v_call: TRBV28; d_call: .; j_call: TRBJ2-7; clone_size: .; cdr3_nt: TGTGCCAGCAGTTTTTTTCACGAGCAGTACTTC; cdr3_aa: CASSFFHEQYF
v_call: TRBV5-4; d_call: .; j_call: TRBJ2-3; clone_size: .; cdr3_nt: TGTGCCAGCAGCTTTACGGGGGTGACAGATACGCAGTATTTT; cdr3_aa: CASSFTGVTDTQYF
v_call: TRBV28; d_call: .; j_call: TRBJ1-5; clone_size: .; cdr3_nt: TGTGCCAGCAGTTTCGGGGGGGGCAGGGGTCAGCCCCAGCATTTT; cdr3_aa: CASSFGGGRGQPQHF
v_call: TRBV10-3; d_call: .; j_call: TRBJ2-2; clone_size: .; cdr3_nt: TGTGCCATCAGTGAGGGGGGGCCCGGGGAGCTGTTTTTT; cdr3_aa: CAISEGGPGELFF
v_call: TRBV5-1; d_call: TRBD1; j_call: TRBJ2-7; clone_size: .; cdr3_nt: TGCGCCAGCAGCCGGGACAGGGCTTCCTACGAGCAGTACTTC; cdr3_aa: CASSRDRASYEQYF
v_call: TRBV7-9; d_call: .; j_call: TRBJ2-7; clone_size: .; cdr3_nt: TGTGCCAGCAGCCAACCAGGAGGCCCCTACGAGCAGTACTTC; cdr3_aa: CASSQPGGPYEQYF
v_call: TRBV7-6; d_call: TRBD1; j_call: TRBJ2-3; clone_size: .; cdr3_nt: TGTGCCAGCAGGCCGGGACAGGGCACAGATACGCAGTATTTT; cdr3_aa: CASRPGQGTDTQYF
v_call: TRBV7-9; d_call: .; j_call: TRBJ2-2; clone_size: .; cdr3_nt: TGTGCCAGCAGCTTATTAGGAAGTGGGAACACCGGGGAGCTGTTTTTT; cdr3_aa: CASSLLGSGNTGELFF
v_call: TRBV5-4; d_call: .; j_call: TRBJ2-1; clone_size: .; cdr3_nt: TGTGCCAGCAGCCCCGGGACCCCCGCGGAGCAGTTCTTC; cdr3_aa: CASSPGTPAEQFF
v_call: TRBV29-1; d_call: .; j_call: TRBJ1-5; clone_size: once; cdr3_nt: TGCAGCGTTCTTCTTTGGGGGAGCGATCAGCCCCAGCATTTT; cdr3_aa: CSVLLWGSDQPQHF
v_call: TRBV5-1; d_call: .; j_call: TRBJ2-7; clone_size: .; cdr3_nt: TGCGCCAGCAGCGGCAATGCATACAGGGACCTGGAGGACGAGCAGTACTTC; cdr3_aa: CASSGNAYRDLEDEQYF
v_call: TRBV18; d_call: .; j_call: TRBJ2-3; clone_size: .; cdr3_nt: TGTGCCAGCTCTCCGGACAGTCAGTTGTCCGCAGATACGCAGTATTTT; cdr3_aa: CASSPDSQLSADTQYF
v_call: TRBV7-9; d_call: TRBD2; j_call: TRBJ2-7; clone_size: .; cdr3_nt: TGTGCCAGCAGCCGAGCCGGGACTAGCGGATACGAGCAGTACTTC; cdr3_aa: CASSRAGTSGYEQYF
v_call: TRBV29-1; d_call: .; j_call: TRBJ2-1; clone_size: .; cdr3_nt: TGCAGCGTTGAGGGGGCAGGTTACTACAATGAGCAGTTCTTC; cdr3_aa: CSVEGAGYYNEQFF
v_call: TRBV18; d_call: TRBD2; j_call: TRBJ2-2; clone_size: .; cdr3_nt: TGTGCCAGCTCACAGACTAGCGGGATGAACACCGGGGAGCTGTTTTTT; cdr3_aa: CASSQTSGMNTGELFF
v_call: TRBV5-5; d_call: TRBD2; j_call: TRBJ2-7; clone_size: .; cdr3_nt: TGTGCCAGCAGCTTGGTATTTCCCCTTAGCGGGACACTCTACGAGCAGTACTTC; cdr3_aa: CASSLVFPLSGTLYEQYF
v_call: TRBV18; d_call: .; j_call: TRBJ2-7; clone_size: .; cdr3_nt: TGTGCCAGCTCACGCGCTCTAGGGACACAAACCTACGAGCAGTACTTC; cdr3_aa: CASSRALGTQTYEQYF
v_call: TRBV28; d_call: TRBD2; j_call: TRBJ2-7; clone_size: .; cdr3_nt: TGTGCCAGCAGTTCGATCTTAGCGGGAGGTATAGGCTACGAGCAGTACTTC; cdr3_aa: CASSSILAGGIGYEQYF
v_call: TRBV6-1; d_call: .; j_call: TRBJ2-4; clone_size: .; cdr3_nt: TGTGCCAGCAGTGACGAGCAGGGTAGCATTCAGTACTTC; cdr3_aa: CASSDEQGSIQYF
v_call: TRBV16; d_call: TRBD1; j_call: TRBJ1-4; clone_size: .; cdr3_nt: TGTGCCAGCACCCCGGGACAGCCTAATGAAAAACTGTTTTTT; cdr3_aa: CASTPGQPNEKLFF
v_call: TRBV9; d_call: .; j_call: TRBJ2-1; clone_size: .; cdr3_nt: TGTGCCAGCAGCCCTCTGGGGGCAAATGAGCAGTTCTTC; cdr3_aa: CASSPLGANEQFF
v_call: TRBV18; d_call: .; j_call: TRBJ2-3; clone_size: .; cdr3_nt: TGTGCCAGCTCACCAGGGTATGGGTCCACAGATACGCAGTATTTT; cdr3_aa: CASSPGYGSTDTQYF